This T cell receptor beta chain was identified during a study of blood T cell repertoires in COVID-19 (dated by TCRdb to the early 2020s). About the study as a whole: Samples from collaborators originated in the United States, Italy and Spain and spanned both the acute and convalescent phases of COVID-19. The repertoires were released in a freely available public database intended as a resource for research on the immune response to SARS-CoV-2. The sample metadata nearly always contained a de-identified subject ID, COVID-19 status, age in years and sex. The material from the prospective study consisted of cDNA or gDNA derived from T cells, B-cell-depleted T cells, or PBMCs. Deeply sampled blood TCRbeta repertoires from subjects exposed to, actively infected with, or recovered from COVID-19 were included in the dataset. Where HLA class I and class II types were available, the types were taken from metadata supplied by the sample provider, not from assay-based typing. The samples were drawn from the first 160 participants of the ongoing ImmuneRACE study and from about 1,200 subjects provided by 6 global collaborators.

Collaborating institutions collected whole blood in K2EDTA tubes following their own protocols. For TCRbeta analysis, collaborators shipped samples as frozen whole blood, isolated PBMCs, or DNA extracted from either of those sample types. Comment on this clone: The antigen it recognizes is unknown. No qualities accompany the bases; no much larger clone lies one base away.

The immunoSEQ Assay, a bias-controlled multiplex PCR, was used to amplify TCRbeta CDR3 regions from genomic DNA. Turning to the authors' computational methods: Within the assay, amplification of reference gene primers was used to estimate how many nucleated cells each sample contained. Sequence reads were collapsed and filtered to measure the absolute abundance of every unique TCRbeta CDR3 rearrangement. For each sample, productive Simpson clonality was calculated as the square root of Simpson's diversity index over productive rearrangements. The clones in this table, taken by TCRdb from immuneACCESS, are in-frame only. Not every clone is retained; where verified, under half of the shortfall comes from an unresolved V gene, and the cause of the rest is unknown. The D gene and trimming were derived from the DNA, and the V and J assignments and clone size from that table. This sample comprises 130,000 or so clones, 80% to 90% of them detected only once. Around 13% of the sample is taken by the ten largest.

The trim is 1 base for V and 5 bases for J, with a gap of 6 bases between the germline ends. CDR1 SGHRS and CDR2 YFSETQ are derived from the germline V gene. The CDR3 runs 13 amino acids, cysteine and phenylalanine included. The only DNA kept is the CDR3, 39 bases in frame from the first base. Points the paper makes about the study in general: How much clinical and demographic metadata was included differed by source and by participant, and the metadata was provided uncurated.

The sample consisted of peripheral blood. The TCR sequence derives from a human donor in a cohort sampled during active COVID-19. The sequence is built from TRBV5-1 and TRBJ2-2, with the D gene uncertain. The CDR3 region reads CASSLQNTGELFF. The DNA reads as follows: TGCGCCAGCAGCTTGCAAAATACCGGGGAGCTGTTTTTT. The CDR3, completed at both ends by the reference TRBV5-1 and TRBJ2-2 genes, gives the full variable domain KAGVTQTPRYLIKTRGQQVTLSCSPISGHRSVSWYQQTPGQGLQFLFEYFSETQRNKGNFPGRFSGRQFSNSRSEMNVSTLELGDSALYLCASSLQNTGELFFGEGSRLTVL.